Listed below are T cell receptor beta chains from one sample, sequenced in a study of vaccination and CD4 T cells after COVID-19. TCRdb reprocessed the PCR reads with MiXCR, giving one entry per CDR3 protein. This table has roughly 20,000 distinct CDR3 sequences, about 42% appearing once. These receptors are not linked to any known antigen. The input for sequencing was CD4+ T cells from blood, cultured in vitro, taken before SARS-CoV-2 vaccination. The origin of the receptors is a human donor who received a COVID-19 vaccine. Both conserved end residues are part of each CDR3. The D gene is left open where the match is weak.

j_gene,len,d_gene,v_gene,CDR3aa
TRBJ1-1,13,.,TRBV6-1,CASSGRGNTEAFF
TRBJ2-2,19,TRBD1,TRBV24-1,CATSDPRYRDRRNTGELFF
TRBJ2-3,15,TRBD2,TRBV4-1,CASSQYEMTGGRSYF
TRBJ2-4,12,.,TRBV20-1,CSAGQLGNIQYF
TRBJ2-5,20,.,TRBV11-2,CASSLGGNSLGKEDKETQYF
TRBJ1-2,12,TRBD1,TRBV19,CASGQGMQGYTF
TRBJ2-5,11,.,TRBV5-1,CASSLEETQYF
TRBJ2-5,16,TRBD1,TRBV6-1,CASILDFDRAQETQYF
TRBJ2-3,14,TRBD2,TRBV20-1,CSALGRGATDTQYF
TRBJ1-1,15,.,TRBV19,CASSTYVQANTEAFF
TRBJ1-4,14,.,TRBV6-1,CASSESTTGEKLFF
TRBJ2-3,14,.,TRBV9,CASSVVGSWDTQYF
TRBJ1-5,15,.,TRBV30,CAWSVVGTSNQPQHF
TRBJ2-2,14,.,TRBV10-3,CASTVLQNTGELFF
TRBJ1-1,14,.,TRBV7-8,CASSLVQGRTEAFF
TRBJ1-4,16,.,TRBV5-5,CASSLREGLTNEKLFF
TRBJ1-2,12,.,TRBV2,CASRDRAQGYTF
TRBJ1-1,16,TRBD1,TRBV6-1,CASSPPTGALTAEAFF
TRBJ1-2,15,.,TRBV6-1,CASSDPSGGRYGYTF
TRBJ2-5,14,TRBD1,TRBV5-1,CASSLATGQETQYF
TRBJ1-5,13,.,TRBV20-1,CSASGRGDQPQHF
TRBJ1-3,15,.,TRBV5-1,CASSSTTGSGNTIYF
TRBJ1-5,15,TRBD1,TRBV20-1,CSAVITGGAGQPQHF
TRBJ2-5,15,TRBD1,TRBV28,CASGRDRGPGETQYF
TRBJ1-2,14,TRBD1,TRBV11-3,CASSIHRGRDGYTF
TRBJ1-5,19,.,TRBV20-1,CSAMVSGSTGFISNQPQHF
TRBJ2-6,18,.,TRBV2,CASSPGSYRNSGANVLTF
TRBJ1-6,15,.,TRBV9,CASRGPGDGNSPLHF
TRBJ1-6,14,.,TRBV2,CASSLGLGYSPLHF
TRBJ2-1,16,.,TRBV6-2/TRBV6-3,CASSYRSGGSYNEQFF
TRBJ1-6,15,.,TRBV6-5,CASSLRGGNNSPLHF
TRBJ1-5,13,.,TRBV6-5,CASSYGSWQPQHF
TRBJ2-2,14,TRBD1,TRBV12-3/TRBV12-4,CASSPAGGTGELFF